These 10 T cell receptor beta chains were all obtained from the same sample, sequenced in a study of long-term antiretroviral therapy in people with HIV (dated by TCRdb to the early 2020s). Sequencing of the TRB variable region was done with the immunoSEQ hsTCRB v3.0 assay at survey level resolution. TCRdb holds this immuneACCESS table with in-frame rearrangements only. Some clones are missing; in checked studies, unresolved V genes explain under half, and the rest has no known cause. Across this sample there are tens of thousands of clones, with just under 90% seen only once. The ten biggest clones cover approximately 8% of the sample. This sample comprised unsorted PBMCs, obtained 3.2 years before starting antiretroviral therapy. These TCRs come from a middle-aged man with HIV.

The chain carries TRBV9 and TRBJ1-2; 7 bases are a match to TRBD1. Germline assignment: CDR1 SGDLS and CDR2 YYNGEE. V dropped 3 bases and J dropped 4; count of bases not matched to a gene: 6. The CDR3 covers 14 residues. CDR3 nucleotides: TGTGCCAGCAGCGCAAACAGGGGTGTCTATGGCTACACCTTC. Its translation: CASSANRGVYGYTF. Looking up the rest from reference TRBV9 and TRBJ1-2 gives the full variable domain: DSGVTQTPKHLITATGQRVTLRCSPRSGDLSVYWYQQSLDQGLQFLIQYYNGEERAKGNILERFSAQQFPDLHSELNLSSLELGDSALYFCASSANRGVYGYTFGSGTRLTVV.

The rearrangement uses TRBV5-4 and TRBJ2-1; the match to TRBD1 covers 10 bases. Germline V lookup: CDR1 SGHNT, CDR2 YYREEE (reference sequence). The CDR3 has 14 residues. The V and J ends lost 3 bases and 8 bases, in that order; junction bases with no gene match: 5. The CDR3 here is CASSSRTGGDEQFF. The CDR3 bases are TGTGCCAGCAGCTCCCGGACAGGGGGAGATGAGCAGTTCTTC.

V and J are TRBV27 and TRBJ2-5; maybe TRBD1 (6 bases). Deletions cut 2 bases from V and 3 bases from J, with 25 bases between. Germline V gene data show CDR1 as MNHEY and CDR2 as SMNVEV (reference sequence). The CDR3 runs to 19 residues. In DNA, the CDR3 is TGTGCCAGCAGTTTAGTGTATGATGAGACAGGTTGGGCTAAAGAGACCCAGTACTTC. Its translation is CASSLVYDETGWAKETQYF.

The chain recombines TRBV5-6 with TRBJ1-5; D not resolved. CDR1 SGHDT and CDR2 YYEEEE come from the germline V gene. This CDR3 contains 15 residues. V shed 0 bases and J shed 0 bases, with 7 bases lying between them. The CDR3 sequence is CASSLASYSNQPQHF. In nucleotides, the CDR3 is TGTGCCAGCAGCTTGGCGAGTTATAGCAATCAGCCCCAGCATTTT.

The rearrangement uses TRBV2 and TRBJ1-5; D may be TRBD1 (5 bases). With 5 bases removed from V and 5 bases from J, the gap between germline ends came to 10 bases. Germline CDR1 reads SNHLY; CDR2 reads FYNNEI. This CDR3 comprises 13 residues. The CDR3 nucleotides read TGTGCCAGCAGTAGGGACGGAGATCAGCCCCAGCATTTT. It translates to CASSRDGDQPQHF.

The chain is built from TRBV30 and TRBJ1-1; possibly TRBD1 for D (5 bases). This CDR3 is 13 amino acids long. Germline lookup yields CDR1 GTSNPN and CDR2 SVGIG (reference sequence). V was pared by 4 bases and J by 3 bases, with 12 bases between. The CDR3 DNA follows: TGTGCCTGGATTGCCGGGGCCTACACTGAAGCTTTCTTT. Protein product: CAWIAGAYTEAFF.

This clone appeared a few times. The chain carries TRBV5-1 and TRBJ2-7; D may be TRBD1 (5 bases). This CDR3 comprises 14 residues. CDR1 SGHRS and CDR2 YFSETQ come from the germline V gene. V shed 0 bases and J shed 2 bases, with 9 bases lying between them. The CDR3 spells CASSLVRGAYEQYF. The CDR3 DNA reads TGCGCCAGCAGCTTGGTAAGGGGCGCCTACGAGCAGTACTTC.

This chain joins TRBV27 and TRBJ2-2; D gene ambiguous. This CDR3 has 14 residues. CDR1 MNHEY and CDR2 SMNVEV come from the germline V gene (reference sequence). The V and J ends lost 3 bases and 4 bases respectively, with 9 bases between them. The CDR3 DNA reads as TGTGCCAGCAGTTTTTTACGTTCCACCGGGGAGCTGTTTTTT. This sequence encodes CASSFLRSTGELFF.

The rearrangement uses TRBV6-5 and TRBJ2-7; D not certain. In germline, CDR1 is MNHEY, CDR2 SVGAGI. CDR3 size: 12 residues. V dropped 2 bases and J dropped 7 bases, with 9 bases sitting between them. CDR3 region: CASSYLDGEQYF. For the CDR3, the DNA is TGTGCCAGCAGTTACCTCGACGGAGAGCAGTACTTC.

As regards this clone: Within the sample, other DNA sequences also encode this same CDR3. The rearrangement uses TRBV6-5 and TRBJ1-5; 7 bases map to TRBD1. CDR1 and CDR2 from the germline V gene are MNHEY and SVGAGI. V lost 6 bases, J lost 0 bases, and 2 bases stayed unmatched. The CDR3 runs 14 residues. CDR3 residues: CASRTGNSNQPQHF. For the CDR3, the DNA is TGTGCCAGCAGGACAGGGAATAGCAATCAGCCCCAGCATTTT.